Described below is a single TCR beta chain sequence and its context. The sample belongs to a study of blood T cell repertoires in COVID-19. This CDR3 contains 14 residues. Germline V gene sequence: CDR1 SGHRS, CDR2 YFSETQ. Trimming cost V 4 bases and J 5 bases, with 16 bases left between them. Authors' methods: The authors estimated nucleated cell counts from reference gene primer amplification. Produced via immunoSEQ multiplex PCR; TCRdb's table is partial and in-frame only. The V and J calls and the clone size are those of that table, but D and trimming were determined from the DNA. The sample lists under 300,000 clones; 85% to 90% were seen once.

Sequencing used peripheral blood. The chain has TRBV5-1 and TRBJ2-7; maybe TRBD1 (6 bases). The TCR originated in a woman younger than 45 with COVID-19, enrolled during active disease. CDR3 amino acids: CASSRDRSWDEQYF. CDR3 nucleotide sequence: TGCGCCAGCAGCCGAGACAGGTCATGGGACGAGCAGTACTTC.